Below, one T cell receptor beta chain is given with its context. The antigen is undetermined. Naivety among CD8 cells was defined by CD45RO negativity and positive CCR7 selection, thereby excluding terminally differentiated effector memory CD45RA+ cells. Study donors comprised healthy, HIV-negative adults devoid of recent acute infection or vaccination. The data derive from a study of shared clonotypes between healthy human individuals. Germline V lookup: CDR1 GTSNPN, CDR2 SVGIG (reference sequence). After removal of 2 bases from V and 5 bases from J, the junction contained 3 bases not matched to a gene. This CDR3 contains 14 residues. Study results and caveats: It was anticipated that sequencing depth would influence how many clonotypes donors shared. Relative to their counterparts shared across all four donors, non-shared clonotypes exhibited diminished generation probabilities.

Sequencing used immunoSEQ multiplex PCR; TCRdb keeps in-frame clones, though not all of them. Here the sample spans millions of clones, about 95% being singletons. The TCR sequence derives from a man aged 18 to 35 in good health. The sequenced material came from naive CD8+ T cells sorted from blood. The chain combines TRBV30 with TRBJ2-3, with TRBD1 matching over 11 bases. This CDR3 reads CAWSYGTGGDTQYF. CDR3 DNA sequence: TGTGCCTGGAGTTACGGGACAGGGGGAGATACGCAGTATTTT.